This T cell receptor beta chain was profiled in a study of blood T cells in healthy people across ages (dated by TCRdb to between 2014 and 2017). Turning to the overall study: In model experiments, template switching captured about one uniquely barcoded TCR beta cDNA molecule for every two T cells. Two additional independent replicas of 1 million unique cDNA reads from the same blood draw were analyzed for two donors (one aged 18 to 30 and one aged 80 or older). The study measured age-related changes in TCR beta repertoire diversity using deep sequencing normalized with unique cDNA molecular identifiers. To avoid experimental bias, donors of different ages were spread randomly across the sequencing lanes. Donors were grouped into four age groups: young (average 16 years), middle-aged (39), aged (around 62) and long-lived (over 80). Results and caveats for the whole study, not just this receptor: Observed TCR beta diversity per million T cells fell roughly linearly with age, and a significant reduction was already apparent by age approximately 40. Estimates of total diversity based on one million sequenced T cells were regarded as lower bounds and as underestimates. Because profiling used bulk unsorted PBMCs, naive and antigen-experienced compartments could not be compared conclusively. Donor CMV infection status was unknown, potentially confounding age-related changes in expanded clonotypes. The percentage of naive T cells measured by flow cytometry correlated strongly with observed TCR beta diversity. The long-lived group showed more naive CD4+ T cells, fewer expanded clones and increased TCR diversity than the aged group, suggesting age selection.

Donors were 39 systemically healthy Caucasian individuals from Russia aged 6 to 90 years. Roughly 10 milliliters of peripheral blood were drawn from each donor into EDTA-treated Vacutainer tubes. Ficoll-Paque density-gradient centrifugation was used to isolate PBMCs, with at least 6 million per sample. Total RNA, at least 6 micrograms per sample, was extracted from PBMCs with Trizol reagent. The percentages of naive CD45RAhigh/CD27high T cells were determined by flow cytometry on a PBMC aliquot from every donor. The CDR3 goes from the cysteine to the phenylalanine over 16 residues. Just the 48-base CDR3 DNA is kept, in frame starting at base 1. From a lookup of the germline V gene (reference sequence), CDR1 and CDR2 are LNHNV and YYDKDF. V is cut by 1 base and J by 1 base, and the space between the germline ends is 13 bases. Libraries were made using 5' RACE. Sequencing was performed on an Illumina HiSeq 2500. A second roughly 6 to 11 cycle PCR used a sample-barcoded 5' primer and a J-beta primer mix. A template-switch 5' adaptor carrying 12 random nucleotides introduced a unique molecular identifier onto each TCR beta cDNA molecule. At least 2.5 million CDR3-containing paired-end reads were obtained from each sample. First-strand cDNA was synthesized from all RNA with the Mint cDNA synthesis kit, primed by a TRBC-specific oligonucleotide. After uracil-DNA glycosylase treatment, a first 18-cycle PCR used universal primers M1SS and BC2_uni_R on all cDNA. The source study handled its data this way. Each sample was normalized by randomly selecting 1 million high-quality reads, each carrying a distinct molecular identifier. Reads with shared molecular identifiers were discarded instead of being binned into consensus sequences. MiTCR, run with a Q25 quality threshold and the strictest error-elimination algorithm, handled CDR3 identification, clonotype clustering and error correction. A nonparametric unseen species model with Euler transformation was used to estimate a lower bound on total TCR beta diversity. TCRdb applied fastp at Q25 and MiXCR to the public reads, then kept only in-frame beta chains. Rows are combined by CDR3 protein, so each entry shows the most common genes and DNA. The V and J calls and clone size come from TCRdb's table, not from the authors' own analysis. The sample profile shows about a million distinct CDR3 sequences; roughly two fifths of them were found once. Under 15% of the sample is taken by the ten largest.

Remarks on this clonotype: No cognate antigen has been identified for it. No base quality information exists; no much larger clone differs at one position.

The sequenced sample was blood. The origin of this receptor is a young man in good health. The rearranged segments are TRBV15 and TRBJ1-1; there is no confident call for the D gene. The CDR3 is CATSRASPQPNTEAFF. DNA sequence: TGTGCCACCAGCAGAGCAAGCCCTCAACCGAACACTGAAGCTTTCTTT.